These T cell receptor beta chains were read from a single sample in a study of technical replicates of blood from several donors. Profiled with immunoSEQ multiplex PCR; TCRdb holds only in-frame clones, not every one. Here the sample spans roughly 80,000 clones, around nine tenths being singletons. Source material: T cells isolated from PBMCs. The receptors here all came from a human donor in good health. Both conserved end residues are part of each CDR3. A D gene is named only where the DNA matches it firmly. Some rows have no size entry. The others give once, few or many, or a class for an expanded clone.

J: TRBJ1-1; V: TRBV27; size: NA; D: NA; DNA: TGTGCCAGCAGCCCGTCGGGGAACACTGAAGCTTTCTTT; CDR3: CASSPSGNTEAFF
J: TRBJ1-2; V: TRBV9; size: NA; D: TRBD1; DNA: TGTGCCAGCAGCGCGACAGGGGGAATTTGGGGCTACACCTTC; CDR3: CASSATGGIWGYTF
J: TRBJ2-5; V: TRBV6-1; size: NA; D: TRBD2; DNA: TGTGCCAGCAGTGAAGCAGCGGGAGGGCCAGAGACCCAGTACTTC; CDR3: CASSEAAGGPETQYF
J: TRBJ1-5; V: TRBV5-5; size: NA; D: NA; DNA: TGTGCCAGCAGCTTGGTCTTGGGGAGGCAGCCCCAGCATTTT; CDR3: CASSLVLGRQPQHF
J: TRBJ2-7; V: TRBV28; size: NA; D: TRBD1; DNA: TGTGCCAGCAGGCCCCGGGACAGGGGATACGAGCAGTACTTC; CDR3: CASRPRDRGYEQYF
J: TRBJ1-2; V: TRBV6-5; size: NA; D: NA; DNA: TGTGCCAGCAAAAGGCAGGGCGCTAACTATGGCTACACCTTC; CDR3: CASKRQGANYGYTF
J: TRBJ2-3; V: TRBV7-2; size: NA; D: NA; DNA: TGTGCCAGCAGCTTGGGTGGGAGCGGCACAGATACGCAGTATTTT; CDR3: CASSLGGSGTDTQYF
J: TRBJ1-4; V: TRBV7-2; size: NA; D: NA; DNA: TGTGCCAGCAGCGGCGATTGGATACAGTCGAATGAAAAACTGTTTTTT; CDR3: CASSGDWIQSNEKLFF
J: TRBJ2-1; V: TRBV6-1; size: once; D: TRBD1; DNA: TGTGCCAGCAGTGATTCCGGGACAGGGACCTCCGAGCAGTTCTTC; CDR3: CASSDSGTGTSEQFF
J: TRBJ1-5; V: TRBV18; size: NA; D: TRBD1; DNA: TGTGCCAGCTCCCCCCCGGGACAGGGCGGCCAGCCCCAGCATTTT; CDR3: CASSPPGQGGQPQHF
J: TRBJ2-1; V: TRBV29-1; size: once; D: TRBD2; DNA: TGCAGCGTTGCTTTAGCGGGAGGGCCAGGCGGGGGCATGAATGAGCAGTTCTTC; CDR3: CSVALAGGPGGGMNEQFF
J: TRBJ1-2; V: TRBV6-1; size: once; D: NA; DNA: TGTGCCAGCAGTGATCTCCAATTGGAGGGCTACACCTTC; CDR3: CASSDLQLEGYTF
J: TRBJ2-1; V: TRBV25-1; size: NA; D: TRBD2; DNA: TGTGCCAGCGGTTGGACTAGCCCGAATGAGCAGTTCTTC; CDR3: CASGWTSPNEQFF
J: TRBJ1-5; V: TRBV7-2; size: NA; D: TRBD1; DNA: TGTGCCAGCAGCGAGGGGACAGTCCCTCAGCCCCAGCATTTT; CDR3: CASSEGTVPQPQHF
J: TRBJ2-3; V: TRBV6-5; size: NA; D: TRBD2; DNA: TGTGCCAGCAGTAACCCGGGACTAGCGGGAAAGTATTTT; CDR3: CASSNPGLAGKYF
J: TRBJ2-7; V: TRBV7-9; size: once; D: NA; DNA: TGTGCCGTCACTCAACCCCCCAACGAGCAGTACTTC; CDR3: CAVTQPPNEQYF
J: TRBJ2-7; V: TRBV7-2; size: NA; D: TRBD2; DNA: TGTGCCAGCAGCCCCAAGGGACTAGGAGGCGAGCAGTACTTC; CDR3: CASSPKGLGGEQYF
J: TRBJ2-3; V: TRBV11-3; size: NA; D: NA; DNA: TGTGCCAGCAGCTTTAACAGTTTTTACACAGATACGCAGTATTTT; CDR3: CASSFNSFYTDTQYF
J: TRBJ2-3; V: TRBV7-9; size: once; D: TRBD1; DNA: TGTGCCAGCAGCTCAGGACAGGGTAAAGCAGATACGCAGTATTTT; CDR3: CASSSGQGKADTQYF
J: TRBJ2-1; V: TRBV27; size: NA; D: TRBD2; DNA: TGTGCCAGCAGGACGAGTCGGGAGGGGTACAATGAGCAGTTCTTC; CDR3: CASRTSREGYNEQFF
J: TRBJ2-3; V: TRBV6-5; size: NA; D: TRBD1; DNA: TGTGCCAGCAGTAACAGGGGGCGCGACACAGATACGCAGTATTTT; CDR3: CASSNRGRDTDTQYF
J: TRBJ2-7; V: TRBV13; size: NA; D: NA; DNA: TGTGCCAGCAGCTTGTTTGGGGCCGAGCAGTACTTC; CDR3: CASSLFGAEQYF
J: TRBJ2-3; V: TRBV5-1; size: NA; D: NA; DNA: TGCGCCAGCAGCAATCGGCTAGAGGCTCACACGCAGTATTTT; CDR3: CASSNRLEAHTQYF
J: TRBJ1-2; V: TRBV5-1; size: NA; D: NA; DNA: TGCGCCAGCAGCTTCAGGAGGGGCCCCTATGGCTACACCTTC; CDR3: CASSFRRGPYGYTF
J: TRBJ1-5; V: TRBV7-9; size: NA; D: NA; DNA: TGTGCCAGCAGCTTAGCAGGGGATGGCAATCAGCCCCAGCATTTT; CDR3: CASSLAGDGNQPQHF
J: TRBJ2-1; V: TRBV7-9; size: NA; D: TRBD1; DNA: TGTGCCATTCCCCTTGACAGGGAACTCTACAATGAGCAGTTCTTC; CDR3: CAIPLDRELYNEQFF
J: TRBJ1-2; V: TRBV29-1; size: NA; D: TRBD1; DNA: TGCAGCGTTCCCCTCACGACAGGGTACTATGGCTACACCTTC; CDR3: CSVPLTTGYYGYTF
J: TRBJ2-3; V: TRBV19; size: once; D: TRBD2; DNA: TGTGCCAGTAGTAGTTGGCGGGAGGGCCATGAAGATACGCAGTATTTT; CDR3: CASSSWREGHEDTQYF
J: TRBJ1-2; V: TRBV7-9; size: NA; D: NA; DNA: TGTGCCAGAACTAAAGGCAGCTACACCTTC; CDR3: CARTKGSYTF
J: TRBJ2-5; V: TRBV20-1; size: few; D: NA; DNA: TGCAGTGGGGGGGTCCAAGAGACCCAGTACTTC; CDR3: CSGGVQETQYF
J: TRBJ1-2; V: TRBV4-2; size: NA; D: NA; DNA: TGTGCCAGCAGCCAAGATCCGAAAGGGGACTATGGCTACACCTTC; CDR3: CASSQDPKGDYGYTF
J: TRBJ1-3; V: TRBV9; size: NA; D: NA; DNA: TGTGCCAGCAGCGACCGGGGGAACACCATATATTTT; CDR3: CASSDRGNTIYF
J: TRBJ1-1; V: TRBV6-5; size: NA; D: NA; DNA: TGTGCCAGCAGTTACTCTGAGAAAACTGAAGCTTTCTTT; CDR3: CASSYSEKTEAFF
J: TRBJ2-7; V: TRBV7-2; size: NA; D: NA; DNA: TGTGCCAGCAGCTCTTTAAACAGGGTCCAGAAGAACTACGAGCAGTACTTC; CDR3: CASSSLNRVQKNYEQYF
J: TRBJ2-1; V: TRBV5-4; size: NA; D: TRBD1; DNA: TGTGCCAGCAGCTTGGCCGGGACAGGGGTTGTCGATGAGCAGTTCTTC; CDR3: CASSLAGTGVVDEQFF
J: TRBJ2-5; V: TRBV5-4; size: NA; D: TRBD1; DNA: TGTGCCAGCAGCTCGGACAGGATGGAGACCCAGTACTTC; CDR3: CASSSDRMETQYF
J: TRBJ2-5; V: TRBV5-6; size: NA; D: TRBD1; DNA: TGTGCCAGCAGCTTATTCCCGGGACAGGGGGGAGAGACCCAGTACTTC; CDR3: CASSLFPGQGGETQYF
J: TRBJ2-3; V: TRBV5-1; size: NA; D: NA; DNA: TGCGCCAGCAGCTTCCCGACAGCCAGCACAGATACGCAGTATTTT; CDR3: CASSFPTASTDTQYF
J: TRBJ2-7; V: TRBV29-1; size: NA; D: NA; DNA: TGCAGCGTTCGGGGGACCAGCATGGAGCAGTACTTC; CDR3: CSVRGTSMEQYF
J: TRBJ2-2; V: TRBV6-1; size: NA; D: NA; DNA: TGTGCCAGCAGTGAAGGTGGGAGTCACACCGGGGAGCTGTTTTTT; CDR3: CASSEGGSHTGELFF
J: TRBJ2-7; V: TRBV27; size: once; D: NA; DNA: TGTGCCAGCAGTTCCCCCCGGGGGGAGCAGTACTTC; CDR3: CASSSPRGEQYF